This T cell receptor beta chain was retrieved from a study of shared T cell receptors in the human thymus. CDR3 length equals 15 residues. CDR1 and CDR2 (germline): MNHNS, SASEGT. Trimming took 1 base from V and 4 from J; bases not matched to a gene: 1. Assay: immunoSEQ multiplex PCR; the TCRdb copy retains only in-frame clones and omits some. The table records 700,000 or so clones, approximately 85% of them present only once. This same sample was also taken into another study, of human thymus T cells.

The sample was thymocytes. The gene calls are TRBV6-1 and TRBJ2-1; 10 nucleotides agree with TRBD1. The sequence was collected from a girl under three years old with a congenital heart defect. The DNA for the CDR3 is TGTGCCAGCAGTGAAGTGGGACAGGGGTACAATGAGCAGTTCTTC. Translation gives CASSEVGQGYNEQFF.